This is a list of T cell receptor beta chains from one sample in a study of CD4 and CD8 cells across lung adenocarcinoma regions. TCRdb itself ran the PCR reads through MiXCR, one entry per CDR3 protein. The table has 16,000 or so distinct CDR3 sequences, over 50% seen once. Source material: CD8+ T cells from the center of a lung tumor. The receptors come from a female donor with lung adenocarcinoma. The CD4 and CD8 labels of this study may be unreliable. The CDR3 runs from the conserved cysteine through the conserved F or W. The D gene is left open where the match is weak. The size entry is marked missing in some rows and otherwise reads once, few, many or a size class.

cdr3_nt	cdr3_aa	v_call	j_call	d_call	clone_size
TGTGCCAGCAGGAAAGGGGGTGTGGACACAGGGGCGCAGTTTTTT	CASRKGGVDTGAQFF	TRBV6-1	TRBJ2-2	TRBD1	.
TGTGCCAGCAGTTTGACTAGCATAAGTTACAATGAGCAGTTCTTC	CASSLTSISYNEQFF	TRBV6-5	TRBJ2-1	TRBD2	.
TGCGCCAGCAGTGAGCCGACGGACAGGCAGTACATTTATAATTCACCCCTCCACTTT	CASSEPTDRQYIYNSPLHF	TRBV10-2	TRBJ1-6	TRBD1	many
TGTGCCAGCAGCCTCACAGGGGTCATGAACAATGAGCAGTTCTTC	CASSLTGVMNNEQFF	TRBV6-5	TRBJ2-1	TRBD1	large
TGTGCCAGCAGCTTATTCCTGGGTGGGGAGCTGTTTTTT	CASSLFLGGELFF	TRBV7-8	TRBJ2-2	.	.
TGCGCCAGCAGTCTACAGGGGGGCATGGGTGAGCAGTTCTTC	CASSLQGGMGEQFF	TRBV10-1	TRBJ2-1	TRBD1	few
TGCGCCAGCAGCCAAGGAGTGCGGGGGCTAGACGAGCAGTACTTC	CASSQGVRGLDEQYF	TRBV4-1	TRBJ2-7	.	many
TGTGCCAGCAGTGAACCGGAACTTGCGAGCACAGATACGCTGTATTTT	CASSEPELASTDTLYF	TRBV6-1	TRBJ2-3	.	once
TGTGCCAGCAGCCCCGGACTAGTCTACGAGCAGTTCTTC	CASSPGLVYEQFF	TRBV6-1	TRBJ2-1	TRBD2	.
TGCGCCAGCAGCGTGCGGGGACTTACCTACAATGAGCAGTTCTTC	CASSVRGLTYNEQFF	TRBV5-1	TRBJ2-1	.	many
TGCGCCAGCAGGAGCGTTGACCAAGAGACCCAGTACTTC	CASRSVDQETQYF	TRBV10-2	TRBJ2-5	.	few
TGCGCCAGCAGGGGGCGGAGAGCGGCAGACATGCAGTATTTT	CASRGRRAADMQYF	TRBV10-2	TRBJ2-3	.	.
TGTGCCAGCAGTTACAGGGCCCCACTAGCAAGAGGGGATGAGCAGTTCTTC	CASSYRAPLARGDEQFF	TRBV6-5	TRBJ2-1	.	.
TGTGCCAGCAGCCCGGCTAGCGGGGGTTACAATGAGCAGTTCTTC	CASSPASGGYNEQFF	TRBV6-1	TRBJ2-1	TRBD2	.
TGTGCCAGCAGTCAGCTCACTTTC	CASSQLTF	TRBV6-1	TRBJ2-6	.	.
TGCGCCAGCAGTGATAGGTACAGGGGTGAAGAAGAGACCCAGTACTTC	CASSDRYRGEEETQYF	TRBV10-2	TRBJ2-5	TRBD1	many
TGTGCCAGCAGTAAAACAGGGGAGTCCTACAATGAGCAGTTCTTC	CASSKTGESYNEQFF	TRBV6-1	TRBJ2-1	TRBD1	medium-sized
TGTGCCAGCAGTTACCTACCGCCGGGACAGGGAAGGGTCCAAGAGACCCAGTACTTC	CASSYLPPGQGRVQETQYF	TRBV6-5	TRBJ2-5	TRBD1	.
TGTGCCGTCTGGAGGGACACCGGGGAGCTGTTTTTT	CAVWRDTGELFF	TRBV6-1	TRBJ2-2	.	.
TGTGCGAGCAGTGTTAGGGGGCAGCGAGCCAAAAACACGCAGTACTTC	CASSVRGQRAKNTQYF	TRBV6-1	TRBJ2-4	TRBD1	.
TGTGCCAGCAGCCTGGTACAGAACACAGATACGCAGTATTTT	CASSLVQNTDTQYF	TRBV5-4	TRBJ2-3	.	.
TGCGCAGCCGGGGGACGGGACACAGAGACGCAGTACTTC	CAAGGRDTETQYF	TRBV10-2	TRBJ2-7	.	.
TGTGCCAGCAGCTTATGGGACGGTGCTGGAAACACCATATATTTT	CASSLWDGAGNTIYF	TRBV7-6	TRBJ1-3	.	many
TGCGCCAGCGGACGGGGGAGCACAGATACGCAGTATTTT	CASGRGSTDTQYF	TRBV10-1	TRBJ2-3	.	.
TGTGCCAGCAGCTTAAATGTTCAAGAGACCCAGTACTTC	CASSLNVQETQYF	TRBV11-3	TRBJ2-5	.	.
TGTGCCAGGGGCCTCCAGGGGGCTAGCGCCAATACGCAGTTCTTT	CARGLQGASANTQFF	TRBV6-1	TRBJ2-3	TRBD1	.
TGTGCCAGTACGGAGGTGGGGGATCAGCCCCAGCATTTT	CASTEVGDQPQHF	TRBV6-1	TRBJ1-5	.	.
TGTGCCAGCAGTTACGGGACTAGGGGCTCTAGAGATACGCAGTATTTT	CASSYGTRGSRDTQYF	TRBV6-5	TRBJ2-3	TRBD2	medium-sized
TGTGCCAGCAGTCGGGAAAGCACAGATACGCAGTATTTT	CASSRESTDTQYF	TRBV6-1	TRBJ2-3	.	.
TGTGCCAGCAGCCGTACATTAGGGGCGTTAGCTGAAAAACTGTTTTTT	CASSRTLGALAEKLFF	TRBV6-1	TRBJ1-4	.	few
TGTGCCAGCAGTGTGATAGCGGGGGGCTACGAGCAGTACTTC	CASSVIAGGYEQYF	TRBV6-1	TRBJ2-7	TRBD2	.
TGCGCCAGCAGCTTGGACCTCGACAGGGACAGTGGCTACACCTTC	CASSLDLDRDSGYTF	TRBV5-1	TRBJ1-2	TRBD1	.
TGTGCCAGCAGTGAAGCCTACGGTTTCGGTACGCAGTATTTT	CASSEAYGFGTQYF	TRBV6-1	TRBJ2-3	.	few
TGCGCCAGCAGTACCATACAGGCCTACGAGCAGTACTTC	CASSTIQAYEQYF	TRBV10-2	TRBJ2-7	.	medium-sized